The 24 T cell receptor beta chains given below trace back to one sample, sequenced in a study of cytomegalovirus exposure and HLA in healthy donors. PCR amplification relied on 60 Vbeta primers (plus 13 Jbeta primers). Sequencing was performed with immunoSEQ multiplex PCR; in TCRdb, only in-frame clones are kept and a portion is missing. Found here are 220,000 or so clones, 60% to 80% of them singletons; the top ten hold less than 2%. The sequencing input was PBMCs. The receptors were sampled from a woman in her twenties or thirties in good health and CMV-seronegative.

The chain recombines TRBV5-6 with TRBJ1-5, with D possibly TRBD1 on 6 matching bases. This CDR3 spans 14 amino acids. The germline CDR1 and CDR2 sequences are SGHDT and YYEEEE. Trimming stripped 4 bases from V and 3 bases from J, with 11 bases between. The CDR3 DNA sequence: TGTGCCAGCAGCCCGACAGGAACCAATCAGCCCCAGCATTTT. Protein sequence: CASSPTGTNQPQHF.

The J gene is TRBJ2-7, the V gene TRBV4-1, with D perhaps matching TRBD2 (5 bases). CDR3 length equals 16 residues. The V and J ends lost 1 base and 5 bases respectively, with 18 bases between them. Germline V gene data show CDR1 as MGHRA and CDR2 as YSYEKL. The CDR3 loop is CASSQGLLSGYHEQYF. The CDR3 coding sequence is TGCGCCAGCAGCCAAGGCCTTTTGTCGGGGTACCACGAGCAGTACTTC.

The chain employs TRBV28 and TRBJ1-2; TRBD1 agrees at 7 bases. The CDR3 is 17 amino acids. Germline V lookup: CDR1 MDHEN, CDR2 SYDVKM. Trimming removed 6 bases from V and 2 bases from J; junction bases left unmatched: 15. The CDR3 spells CASRSGTEYPPNYGYTF. The CDR3 nucleotides read TGTGCCAGCAGATCCGGGACAGAATATCCGCCCAACTATGGCTACACCTTC.

The table lists this clone with a few counts. V is TRBV5-4 and J is TRBJ1-4; 9 bases map to TRBD1. The CDR3 spans 15 residues. Germline V gene lookup returns CDR1 SGHNT and CDR2 YYREEE (reference sequence). The V gene end was trimmed by 2 bases and the J gene end by 8 bases; junction bases not matched to a gene: 7. As DNA, the CDR3 is TGTGCCAGCAGCTTATCGACAGGGGGAGAAGAAAAACTGTTTTTT. Its translation: CASSLSTGGEEKLFF.

The rearrangement joins TRBV6-5 to TRBJ1-4; no definite D call. The CDR3 is made up of 14 amino acids. The V gene lost 5 bases and the J gene lost 0 bases, with 7 bases spanning the gap. Germline V gene sequence: CDR1 MNHEY, CDR2 SVGAGI. DNA for the CDR3: TGTGCCAGCAGTGGCCGTGCAACTAATGAAAAACTGTTTTTT. It yields the protein CASSGRATNEKLFF.

The chain recombines TRBV19 with TRBJ2-2; TRBD1 matches at 8 bases. Germline-derived CDR1 and CDR2 are LNHDA and SQIVND (reference sequence). This CDR3 has 15 residues. Trimming at V came to 5 bases and at J to 6 bases, leaving 8 bases not matched to a gene. CDR3 protein: CASSPRTGSPGELFF. The DNA of the CDR3 is TGTGCCAGTAGTCCCCGGACAGGGTCCCCCGGGGAGCTGTTTTTT.

The rearrangement joins TRBV5-5 to TRBJ2-2, with D perhaps TRBD2 (7 bases). Germline V CDR1 and CDR2: SGHKS, YYEKEE (reference sequence). Trimming cost V 0 bases and J 4 bases, with 13 bases left between them. This CDR3 is 16 amino acids long. The CDR3 spells CASSLAGGLGTGELFF. CDR3 DNA: TGTGCCAGCAGCTTGGCCGGGGGGCTTGGCACCGGGGAGCTGTTTTTT. The variable domain in full, completed from reference TRBV5-5 and TRBJ2-2, reads DAGVTQSPTHLIKTRGQQVTLRCSPISGHKSVSWYQQVLGQGPQFIFQYYEKEERGRGNFPDRFSARQFPNYSSELNVNALLLGDSALYLCASSLAGGLGTGELFFGEGSRLTVL.

This clone turned up a few times. The rearrangement joins TRBV6-1 to TRBJ1-1, with D unresolved. Germline V gene sequence: CDR1 MNHNS, CDR2 SASEGT. V lost 8 bases to trimming and J lost 1 base, with 8 bases between them. The CDR3 runs to 12 residues. The CDR3 coding sequence is TGTGCCAGCTCACAGACGAACACTGAAGCTTTCTTT. Protein product: CASSQTNTEAFF.

The chain uses TRBV11-2 and TRBJ2-5, with 13 bases lining up with TRBD2. The germline V gene has CDR1 SGHAT and CDR2 FQNNGV. Germline trimming cut 1 base from V and 4 bases from J; bases unmatched to any gene: 3. The CDR3 consists of 16 residues. This CDR3 reads CASSLGLAGGRETQYF. In DNA, the CDR3 is TGTGCCAGCAGCTTAGGACTAGCGGGGGGTAGAGAGACCCAGTACTTC.

The chain couples TRBV7-9 to TRBJ2-7, with D unclear. Germline loops: CDR1 SEHNR, CDR2 FQNEAQ (reference sequence). CDR3 length: 15 residues. Trimming stripped 7 bases from V and 0 bases from J, with 16 bases between. The DNA of the CDR3 is TGTGCCAGCACCCCAGTAGGCGCTAGCTCCTACGAGCAGTACTTC. The encoded protein is CASTPVGASSYEQYF.

The V call is TRBV18, the J call TRBJ1-2, with TRBD1 matching over 7 bases. The CDR3 consists of 14 residues. Germline-derived CDR1 and CDR2 are KGHSH and LQKENI. The trim removed 3 bases at V and 7 bases at J, leaving 8 bases unmatched. As DNA, the CDR3 is TGTGCCAGCTCACCGTGGGGGACAGATCTTGGCTACACCTTC. It yields the protein CASSPWGTDLGYTF.

The DNA for the CDR3 is TGCGCCAGCAGCTTGGCCGGACTGGTTCGTTCCGGGGAGCTGTTTTTT. It is translated as CASSLAGLVRSGELFF. The V and J genes are TRBV5-1 and TRBJ2-2; D perhaps matches TRBD2 (5 bases). Trimming removed 0 bases at V and 6 bases at J, with 15 bases between. Per the germline V gene, CDR1 is SGHRS and CDR2 is YFSETQ. This CDR3 contains 16 residues.

This clone was observed a few times. This chain connects TRBV6-5 to TRBJ1-2; 11 positions agree with TRBD1. Germline CDR1 is MNHEY and CDR2 is SVGAGI. Trimming at V came to 6 bases and at J to 6 bases, leaving 6 bases not matched to a gene. This CDR3 has 14 residues. The CDR3 nucleotides read TGTGCCAGCAGGCCGGGACAGGGGGTCGATGGCTACACCTTC. This codes for CASRPGQGVDGYTF.

The rearrangement links TRBV7-2 to TRBJ1-3; a possible D gene is TRBD1 (5 bases). V was trimmed by 2 bases and J by 2 bases, leaving 13 bases between them. The CDR3 is 16 amino acids. Germline V gene lookup returns CDR1 SGHTA and CDR2 FQGNSA. The CDR3 sequence is CASSLMAGLTGNTIYF. CDR3 bases: TGTGCCAGCAGCTTAATGGCGGGACTCACTGGAAACACCATATATTTT. Full variable domain (remainder filled in from reference TRBV7-2 and TRBJ1-3): GAGVSQSPSNKVTEKGKDVELRCDPISGHTALYWYRQSLGQGLEFLIYFQGNSAPDKSGLPSDRFSAERTGGSVSTLTIQRTQQEDSAVYLCASSLMAGLTGNTIYFGEGSWLTVV.

This rearrangement joins TRBV5-1 to TRBJ2-2; D is uncertain. Germline CDR1 reads SGHRS; CDR2 reads YFSETQ. The CDR3 length is 12 residues. V was trimmed by 4 bases and J by 6 bases, leaving 7 bases between them. The CDR3 bases are TGCGCCAGCAGCCTAGAGGCCGGGGAGCTGTTTTTT. Residues: CASSLEAGELFF.

This clone is a singleton in its sample. The chain uses TRBV27 and TRBJ2-1; D is possibly TRBD2 (5 bases). Germline lookup yields CDR1 MNHEY and CDR2 SMNVEV (reference sequence). V was clipped by 8 bases and J by 5 bases, with 19 bases between them. CDR3 length: 15 amino acids. CDR3 sequence reads: CASRRRLAFNNEQFF. CDR3 bases: TGTGCCAGCCGAAGGCGGCTAGCTTTCAACAATGAGCAGTTCTTC.

This chain connects TRBV18 to TRBJ2-7, with D unclear. This CDR3 spans 13 amino acids. Trimming took 2 bases from V and 5 from J, leaving 10 bases between them. Germline lookup yields CDR1 KGHSH and CDR2 LQKENI. The CDR3: CASSPTLRDEQYF. DNA of the CDR3: TGTGCCAGCTCACCAACTCTACGGGACGAGCAGTACTTC.

The chain joins TRBV11-3 to TRBJ2-5; D gene unclear. Trimming cost V 0 bases and J 4 bases, with 9 bases left between them. This CDR3 contains 14 residues. Looked up from germline, CDR1 is SGHNT and CDR2 is YENEEA. CDR3 nucleotide sequence: TGTGCCAGCAGCTTAGACCTTCCACTAGAGACCCAGTACTTC. This gives the protein CASSLDLPLETQYF. Variable domain in full (rest from reference TRBV11-3 and TRBJ2-5): EAGVVQSPRYKIIEKKQPVAFWCNPISGHNTLYWYLQNLGQGPELLIRYENEEAVDDSQLPKDRFSAERLKGVDSTLKIQPAELGDSAVYLCASSLDLPLETQYFGPGTRLLVL.

This clone was detected only a few times. One junction end does not reproduce the germline sequence, and a read error may be involved. The V and J genes are TRBV10-3 and TRBJ2-2, with D tentatively TRBD1 (6 bases). This CDR3 comprises 16 residues. Per the germline V gene, CDR1 is ENHRY and CDR2 is SYGVKD. The CDR3 sequence: CASSEFWGLDTGELFF. The CDR3 bases are TGTGCCAGCAGTGAATTTTGGGGGCTTGACACCGGGGAGCTGTTTTTT.

This clone was counted a single time. The chain carries TRBV5-1 and TRBJ2-2; D might be TRBD1 (6 bases). Trimming left V 0 bases short and J 3 bases short, with 15 bases between. This CDR3 has 17 amino acids. Germline CDR1 is SGHRS and CDR2 is YFSETQ. CDR3 nucleotides: TGCGCCAGCAGCTTGGTAGGTGGGGGCGAAGACACCGGGGAGCTGTTTTTT. Protein product: CASSLVGGGEDTGELFF.

There are a few counts of this clone. The J gene is TRBJ2-7, the V gene TRBV10-3, with TRBD2 matching over 8 bases. The CDR3 contains 17 residues. V gave up 2 bases and J gave up 0 bases; unmatched junction bases: 9. Germline V gene data show CDR1 as ENHRY and CDR2 as SYGVKD. CDR3 protein: CAISETELADRSYEQYF. Here the CDR3 DNA reads TGTGCCATCAGTGAGACTGAACTAGCGGACCGCTCCTACGAGCAGTACTTC.

This chain connects TRBV5-1 to TRBJ2-2; tentatively, D is TRBD1 (5 bases). This CDR3 contains 16 residues. Germline loops: CDR1 SGHRS, CDR2 YFSETQ. V dropped 1 base and J dropped 0 bases, with 10 bases sitting between them. The CDR3 sequence is CASSLNIGANTGELFF. CDR3 bases: TGCGCCAGCAGCTTGAATATAGGGGCGAACACCGGGGAGCTGTTTTTT.

This clone was detected a few times. The chain carries TRBV5-4 and TRBJ1-2, with 9 bases that match TRBD1. J was trimmed by 2 bases and V by 4 bases; bases with no gene match: 9. From germline, CDR1 is SGHNT and CDR2 YYREEE (reference sequence). The CDR3 covers 16 residues. CDR3 DNA: TGTGCCAGCAGCAACCAAATGGGACAGGGAAACTATGGCTACACCTTC. This gives the protein CASSNQMGQGNYGYTF.

V is TRBV18 and J is TRBJ1-1; D not certain. V lost 3 bases and J lost 4, with 15 bases in between. The CDR3 is 15 amino acids. Germline CDR1 reads KGHSH; CDR2 reads LQKENI. The CDR3 region has the DNA TGTGCCAGCTCACCCGCGTCTCAACCGGGCACTGAAGCTTTCTTT. It is translated as CASSPASQPGTEAFF.